This passage covers 10 T cell receptor beta chains from one sample sequenced in a study of lymphopenia after photon versus proton radiotherapy. Clones were read by immunoSEQ multiplex PCR, and TCRdb kept only the in-frame ones, dropping some. The table lists around 160,000 clones, about 85% of them singletons. This material consisted of peripheral blood, taken from a patient treated with photon-based radiotherapy. Every receptor here comes from a man aged 50-60 years with gastric cancer.

This clone appeared once. This sequence joins TRBV7-9 and TRBJ1-4, with unresolved D. Per germline, CDR1 SEHNR and CDR2 FQNEAQ (reference sequence). This CDR3 region has 18 residues. The V end was cut by 1 base, the J end by 2 bases, with 17 bases between. The CDR3 nucleotides are TGTGCCAGCAGCTTAGGAACGGGCTCGGTTACGACTAATGAAAAACTGTTTTTT. Encoded protein: CASSLGTGSVTTNEKLFF.

This sequence joins TRBV10-3 and TRBJ2-5, with no clear D. The CDR3 runs to 13 residues. Trimming pared 2 bases from V and 5 bases from J, leaving 9 bases between. CDR1 and CDR2 from the germline V gene are ENHRY and SYGVKD. CDR3 in amino acids: CAISERMWETQYF. CDR3 nucleotides: TGTGCCATCAGTGAGAGGATGTGGGAGACCCAGTACTTC.

This sequence joins TRBV6-5 and TRBJ1-2; possible D gene TRBD1, 6 bases. The CDR3 runs to 12 residues. Trimming removed 10 bases from V and 1 base from J, with 10 bases in between. The germline CDR1 and CDR2 sequences are MNHEY and SVGAGI. The CDR3, as DNA: TGTGCCACCCGACAGGTTAACTATGGCTACACCTTC. It is translated as CATRQVNYGYTF.

V usage is TRBV28 and J usage is TRBJ2-7; no definite D call. The CDR3 runs 14 residues. The germline CDR1 and CDR2 sequences are MDHEN and SYDVKM. V lost 5 bases and J lost 0, with 11 bases in between. CDR3 amino acids: CASSLPRSSYEQYF. DNA of the CDR3: TGTGCCAGCAGTCTCCCCAGAAGCTCCTACGAGCAGTACTTC.

V gene TRBV4-1 combines with J gene TRBJ2-3; no clear D gene. This CDR3 comprises 14 residues. Trimming took off 3 bases at V and 5 bases at J, with 12 bases between the two ends. Germline CDR1 is MGHRA and CDR2 is YSYEKL. The CDR3 is CASSQEPVGDTQYF. CDR3 DNA sequence: TGCGCCAGCAGCCAGGAACCAGTGGGAGATACGCAGTATTTT.

This clone was observed once. The V gene is TRBV19, the J gene TRBJ2-5; TRBD2 might be the D (6 bases). Germline V gene lookup returns CDR1 LNHDA and CDR2 SQIVND (reference sequence). The CDR3 spans 17 residues. The germline V and J ends were trimmed by 8 bases and 4 bases, with 26 bases remaining between them. The CDR3 sequence: CASARGEGPPIGETQYF. CDR3 in DNA: TGTGCCAGTGCGCGGGGAGAGGGACCTCCGATCGGAGAGACCCAGTACTTC.

V gene TRBV28 combines with J gene TRBJ2-7; D is undetermined. The germline gives CDR1 MDHEN, CDR2 SYDVKM. CDR3 length: 14 residues. V lost 2 bases to trimming and J lost 5 bases, with 13 bases between them. The CDR3 spells CASSLGRPRHEQYF. The DNA for the CDR3 is TGTGCCAGCAGTTTAGGCAGGCCGCGCCACGAGCAGTACTTC.

This clone was detected only once. The rearrangement joins TRBV4-1 to TRBJ1-3; D uncertain. Per germline, CDR1 MGHRA and CDR2 YSYEKL. Deletions cut 3 bases from V and 4 bases from J, with 4 bases between. CDR3 length: 12 residues. This CDR3 reads CASSQIGNTIYF. The CDR3 DNA is TGCGCCAGCAGCCAGATCGGAAACACCATATATTTT.

The chain is built from TRBV19 and TRBJ1-4; D ambiguous. Germline-derived CDR1 and CDR2 are LNHDA and SQIVND (reference sequence). There are 16 residues in the CDR3. The V gene lost 8 bases and the J gene lost 0 bases, with 16 bases spanning the gap. The CDR3 sequence: CASSPLGFATNEKLFF. DNA of the CDR3: TGTGCCAGTTCTCCTTTGGGATTTGCAACTAATGAAAAACTGTTTTTT.

V is TRBV27 and J is TRBJ2-2; D gene unclear. CDR1 is MNHEY and CDR2 is SMNVEV in the germline V gene (reference sequence). The CDR3 is made up of 16 amino acids. Trimming pared 0 bases from V and 4 bases from J, leaving 12 bases between. CDR3 region: CASSLSARIFTGELFF. The DNA for the CDR3 is TGTGCCAGCAGTTTATCGGCCAGGATCTTCACCGGGGAGCTGTTTTTT.